The next 14 T cell receptor beta chains were all read from a single sample in a study of blood T cell repertoires in COVID-19. The protocol was immunoSEQ multiplex PCR, while the TCRdb copy is restricted to in-frame clones and leaves out a portion. The data show 150,000 to 200,000 clones, roughly three quarters seen once. The source material was peripheral blood. The receptor set was obtained from a man in his fifties or sixties with active or convalescent COVID-19.

The chain joins TRBV19 to TRBJ2-7; TRBD1 agrees at 12 bases. Germline V gives CDR1 LNHDA, CDR2 SQIVND (reference sequence). The CDR3 runs 14 residues. The J segment lost 4 bases and the V segment lost 8 bases, leaving 6 bases of the junction unmatched. The CDR3: CASGGTGGRYEQYF. In DNA form, the CDR3 reads TGTGCCAGTGGCGGGACAGGGGGCCGGTACGAGCAGTACTTC.

This clone is a singleton in its sample. The V gene is TRBV5-4, the J gene TRBJ2-7; 7 bases are shared with TRBD1. V lost 3 bases and J lost 3; bases outside the gene matches: 9. The CDR3 is made up of 15 amino acids. CDR1 is SGHNT and CDR2 is YYREEE in the germline V gene (reference sequence). DNA for the CDR3: TGTGCCAGCAGCTCGTCGAGGACAGGACTCTACGAGCAGTACTTC. Translated: CASSSSRTGLYEQYF.

To note about this clone: It is unclear where the CDR3 begins or ends on the DNA, so no DNA is shown, and the CDR3 is as TCRdb lists it. The chain employs TRBV5-6 and TRBJ2-2; TRBD1 is taken as the D call from the table, unchecked against the DNA. CDR1 is SGHDT, CDR2 YYEEEE, per germline. The CDR3 spans 17 residues, counting both ends. The CDR3 is CASFLWGRQANTGELFF.

The chain recombines TRBV4-1 with TRBJ2-1; 11 bases agree with TRBD2. Germline assignment: CDR1 MGHRA and CDR2 YSYEKL. V gave up 0 bases and J gave up 5 bases; unmatched junction bases: 6. The CDR3 consists of 17 residues. CDR3 protein: CASSQERGGLADNEQFF. The CDR3 nucleotides are TGCGCCAGCAGCCAAGAAAGAGGGGGACTAGCGGACAATGAGCAGTTCTTC.

This rearrangement joins TRBV21-1 to TRBJ2-5; the D call TRBD1 from the table was never checked on the DNA. TRBV21-1 counts as a pseudogene. This CDR3 has 13 residues. The CDR3 region is CASNSRQQETQYF. CDR3 sequence (DNA): TGTGCCAGCAATTCTAGACAGCAAGAGACCCAGTACTTC.

This clone appeared a single time. V is TRBV15 and J is TRBJ1-5; tentative D call: TRBD1 (5 bases). The CDR3 length is 12 residues. The V gene's germline CDR1 is LNHNV and CDR2 YYDKDF (reference sequence). V shed 3 bases and J shed 7 bases, with 7 bases lying between them. The CDR3: CATSRGRQPQHF. Written as DNA, the CDR3 is TGTGCCACCAGCAGGGGGCGCCAGCCCCAGCATTTT. Combining the CDR3 with reference TRBV15 and TRBJ1-5 gives the whole variable domain DAMVIQNPRYQVTQFGKPVTLSCSQTLNHNVMYWYQQKSSQAPKLLFHYYDKDFNNEADTPDNFQSRRPNTSFCFLDIRSPGLGDTAMYLCATSRGRQPQHFGDGTRLSIL.

The chain carries TRBV7-8 and TRBJ2-7; TRBD1 matches 10 bases. The CDR3 spans 17 residues. The V and J ends lost 5 bases and 0 bases, in that order; junction bases with no gene match: 10. CDR1 SGHVS and CDR2 FQNEAQ come from the germline V gene. As DNA, the CDR3 is TGTGCCAGCAGCCCCCTGTCGGGACAGGGGAGCTCCTACGAGCAGTACTTC. This translates into CASSPLSGQGSSYEQYF. The complete variable domain, with remaining parts taken from reference TRBV7-8 and TRBJ2-7, reads GAGVSQSPRYKVAKRGQDVALRCDPISGHVSLFWYQQALGQGPEFLTYFQNEAQLDKSGLPSDRFFAERPEGSVSTLKIQRTQQEDSAVYLCASSPLSGQGSSYEQYFGPGTRLTVT.

J is TRBJ1-3 and V is TRBV7-9; D perhaps matches TRBD1 (5 bases). V was trimmed by 1 base and J by 2 bases, leaving 6 bases between them. Germline V lookup: CDR1 SEHNR, CDR2 FQNEAQ (reference sequence). The CDR3 consists of 14 residues. The CDR3 nucleotides are TGTGCCAGCAGCTTAGTCAGGGCTGGAAACACCATATATTTT. Encoded protein: CASSLVRAGNTIYF.

The genes are TRBV21-1 and TRBJ1-2; the table gives TRBD1 as D, unverified against the DNA. TRBV21-1 has pseudogene status. The CDR3 runs 18 residues. The CDR3 region has the DNA TGTGCCAGCAGCAGACGCCGACAGGGCAGACCTCCTAACTATGGCTACACCTTC. Translation gives CASSRRRQGRPPNYGYTF.

The J gene is TRBJ1-1, the V gene TRBV2; D not certain. The CDR3 spans 11 residues. Per the germline V gene, CDR1 is SNHLY and CDR2 is FYNNEI. V shed 3 bases and J shed 8 bases, with 7 bases lying between them. DNA of the CDR3: TGTGCCAGCAGTGAGGTGACAGAAGCTTTCTTT. Its translation: CASSEVTEAFF.

The gene calls are TRBV30 and TRBJ2-3, with no clear D. The CDR3 sequence is 13 residues long. The V gene's germline CDR1 is GTSNPN and CDR2 SVGIG (reference sequence). The V end lost 0 bases, the J end lost 1 base, and 5 bases lay between the germline ends. CDR3 in DNA: TGTGCCTGGAGTGTACGAGGCACAGATACGCAGTATTTT. It is translated as CAWSVRGTDTQYF.

In nucleotides, the CDR3 is TGTGCCTGGAGCCCGGACCCCCCAGGGGTTAACTATGGCTACACCTTC. It yields the protein CAWSPDPPGVNYGYTF. The chain has TRBV30 and TRBJ1-2; a possible D gene is TRBD1 (6 bases). Trimming pared 3 bases from V and 1 base from J, leaving 18 bases between. Germline lookup yields CDR1 GTSNPN and CDR2 SVGIG (reference sequence). The CDR3 runs to 16 residues.

This chain connects TRBV4-3 to TRBJ1-5; D is ambiguous. The CDR3 loop spans 15 amino acids. The germline V gene encodes CDR1 LGHNA and CDR2 YSLEER. Trimming stripped 2 bases from V and 6 bases from J, with 14 bases between. Written as DNA, the CDR3 is TGCGCCAGCAGCCAAAGCGGAACGTCTGGTCAGCCCCAGCATTTT. Its translation: CASSQSGTSGQPQHF.

The chain is built from TRBV9 and TRBJ2-1; D might be TRBD1 (5 bases). V dropped 7 bases and J dropped 5 bases, with 10 bases sitting between them. The germline V gene has CDR1 SGDLS and CDR2 YYNGEE. The CDR3 length is 12 residues. In DNA form, the CDR3 reads TGTGCCAGCTCCGTGGGGCACAATGAGCAGTTCTTC. Translation: CASSVGHNEQFF.